The 15 T cell receptor beta chains below all came from one sample that was sequenced in a study of blood T cells in healthy people across ages (dated by TCRdb to the mid-2010s). The library was prepared using 5' RACE. These reads were obtained on an Illumina HiSeq 2500. The second PCR ran for roughly 6 to 11 cycles and used a J-beta primer mix along with a sample-barcoded 5' primer. TCRdb ran its own pipeline on the public reads, namely fastp trimming at Q25 and MiXCR clone calling, and kept in-frame beta chains. Identical CDR3 proteins give one entry, which carries the most common genes and DNA. For this sample there are about 1.4 million distinct CDR3 sequences; 59% appear just once. The biggest ten clones account for 6.5% to 8.5% of the sample. The source material was blood. The receptors were sampled from a young man in good health.

In its sample, this clonotype was seen a few times. V gene TRBV5-1 combines with J gene TRBJ2-4, with D perhaps matching TRBD2 (6 bases). Germline V gene lookup returns CDR1 SGHRS and CDR2 YFSETQ. Trimming removed 0 bases at V and 7 bases at J, with 11 bases between. This CDR3 comprises 14 residues. CDR3 sequence reads: CASSLDQEGNIQYF. The CDR3 DNA follows: TGCGCCAGCAGCTTGGATCAGGAGGGGAACATTCAGTACTTC. The complete variable domain, with remaining parts taken from reference TRBV5-1 and TRBJ2-4, reads KAGVTQTPRYLIKTRGQQVTLSCSPISGHRSVSWYQQTPGQGLQFLFEYFSETQRNKGNFPGRFSGRQFSNSRSEMNVSTLELGDSALYLCASSLDQEGNIQYFGAGTRLSVL.

The rearrangement uses TRBV7-9 and TRBJ2-1, with 7 bases matching TRBD2. J was trimmed by 2 bases and V by 1 base; bases with no gene match: 8. CDR1 is SEHNR, CDR2 FQNEAQ, per germline (reference sequence). This CDR3 comprises 17 residues. Written as DNA, the CDR3 is TGTGCCAGCAGCTTAGGGTGGGCGGGAGTGACCTACAATGAGCAGTTCTTC. It yields the protein CASSLGWAGVTYNEQFF.

The chain is built from TRBV6-5 and TRBJ1-2, with D perhaps matching TRBD1 (5 bases). The V gene lost 7 bases and the J gene lost 4 bases, with 16 bases spanning the gap. From germline, CDR1 is MNHEY and CDR2 SVGAGI. The CDR3 length is 14 residues. DNA of the CDR3: TGTGCCAGCATTGGTCAGGGCTCTATCTATGGCTACACCTTC. The encoded protein is CASIGQGSIYGYTF.

The CDR3 nucleotides read TGTGCCAGCAGCCCCGCTGGGAGTGAGCAGTTCTTC. Translating gives CASSPAGSEQFF. The rearrangement joins TRBV5-5 to TRBJ2-1; a weak D match, TRBD2 (5 bases). The length of the CDR3 is 12 residues. The germline gives CDR1 SGHKS, CDR2 YYEKEE (reference sequence). Trimming pared 4 bases from V and 9 bases from J, leaving 11 bases between.

The J gene is TRBJ2-4, the V gene TRBV7-2; TRBD1 is a possible D gene (5 bases). V was cut by 2 bases and J by 5 bases, with 10 bases left in between. Germline V gene lookup returns CDR1 SGHTA and CDR2 FQGNSA. The CDR3 has 14 residues. CDR3 loop: CASSLIGAQNIQYF. The CDR3 coding sequence is TGTGCCAGCAGCTTAATAGGGGCTCAAAACATTCAGTACTTC.

This clonotype was seen a handful of times. This chain uses TRBV20-1 with TRBJ1-2; tentatively, D is TRBD1 (6 bases). Per the germline V gene, CDR1 is DFQATT and CDR2 is SNEGSKA (reference sequence). The length of the CDR3 is 11 residues. Trimming left V 1 base short and J 8 bases short, with 8 bases between. Written as DNA, the CDR3 is TGCAGTGCTAGAGTAGGGGGGGGCTACACCTTC. Its protein is CSARVGGGYTF.

This clonotype turned up a few times. V and J are TRBV3-1 and TRBJ2-4, with 10 bases that match TRBD1. This CDR3 has 16 residues. The germline CDR1 and CDR2 sequences are LGHDT and YNNKEL (reference sequence). Unmatched junction bases numbered 13, after V lost 1 base and J lost 13 bases. CDR3 sequence: CASSQGGGTGVLGQYF. CDR3 coding DNA: TGTGCCAGCAGCCAAGGCGGCGGGACAGGGGTTCTTGGGCAGTACTTC.

The genes are TRBV10-3 and TRBJ2-7; no definite D call. CDR1 is ENHRY and CDR2 is SYGVKD in the germline V gene. Trimming took 0 bases from V and 5 from J, leaving 11 bases between them. The length of the CDR3 is 14 residues. CDR3 DNA: TGTGCCATCAGTGAGTCAGAGACGAGAGACGAGCAGTACTTC. It yields the protein CAISESETRDEQYF.

This clonotype was observed a few times. This chain uses TRBV10-3 with TRBJ2-3, with D perhaps given as TRBD1 or TRBD2 (6 bases each). There are 15 residues in the CDR3. Germline CDR1 reads ENHRY; CDR2 reads SYGVKD. The ends were cut back, 4 bases at V and 1 base at J, with 12 bases in the middle. The CDR3 DNA sequence: TGTGCCATCAGTGGGTCAAGGGGGGGCACAGATACGCAGTATTTT. As protein: CAISGSRGGTDTQYF.

This clonotype has just a few counts. This chain links TRBV4-2 with TRBJ2-3; 11 nucleotides match TRBD2. Looked up from germline, CDR1 is LGHNA and CDR2 is YNFKEQ. The CDR3 covers 15 residues. V lost 1 base to trimming and J lost 6 bases; unmatched junction nucleotides: 3. The CDR3 region is CASSQVSGREDTQYF. The CDR3 bases are TGTGCCAGCAGCCAAGTTAGCGGGAGGGAGGATACGCAGTATTTT.

The chain combines TRBV20-1 with TRBJ2-1; D call uncertain. Trimming cost V 6 bases and J 0 bases, with 15 bases left between them. The germline gives CDR1 DFQATT, CDR2 SNEGSKA (reference sequence). The CDR3 runs to 15 residues. CDR3 in amino acids: CSAHPALGSYNEQFF. CDR3 DNA sequence: TGCAGTGCCCACCCAGCGCTGGGCTCCTACAATGAGCAGTTCTTC.

This chain links TRBV15 with TRBJ1-2; D gene uncertain. The CDR3 sequence is 13 residues long. V lost 0 bases, J lost 8 bases, and 10 bases lay in between. The germline gives CDR1 LNHNV, CDR2 YYDKDF (reference sequence). CDR3 region: CATSRDQLGGYTF. The CDR3 nucleotides read TGTGCCACCAGCAGAGATCAGTTAGGGGGCTACACCTTC.

This chain uses TRBV5-1 with TRBJ2-1; 12 nucleotides line up with TRBD2. The CDR3 sequence is 15 residues long. Germline V gene data show CDR1 as SGHRS and CDR2 as YFSETQ. V lost 7 bases to trimming and J lost 4 bases; unmatched junction nucleotides: 6. This CDR3 is CASWVGTSGYNEQFF. In nucleotides, the CDR3 is TGCGCCAGCTGGGTCGGGACTAGCGGGTACAATGAGCAGTTCTTC.

V and J are TRBV6-5 and TRBJ2-3, with 7 bases fitting TRBD2. The CDR3 contains 16 residues. Germline trimming cut 4 bases from V and 2 bases from J; bases unmatched to any gene: 9. CDR1 is MNHEY, CDR2 SVGAGI, per germline. As DNA, the CDR3 is TGTGCCAGCAGTTCCCGACTAGCCGATTACACAGATACGCAGTATTTT. The encoded protein is CASSSRLADYTDTQYF.

The chain recombines TRBV27 with TRBJ2-5; weak D call: TRBD2 (6 bases). There are 16 residues in the CDR3. Germline loops: CDR1 MNHEY, CDR2 SMNVEV (reference sequence). V was trimmed by 5 bases and J by 0 bases, leaving 16 bases between them. The CDR3 loop is CASSPEGGAYQETQYF. CDR3 sequence (DNA): TGTGCCAGCAGTCCCGAAGGAGGGGCCTACCAAGAGACCCAGTACTTC.